The clone carrying this TCR beta chain was seen many times. Antigen specificity is unknown. The sample comes from a study of regulatory T cells in long-lasting Graves disease. Findings and caveats of the study: In persistent patients, shared public clonotypes (approximately 3,000) outnumbered those in new patients (about 970). TCR diversity was lower in persistent than newly diagnosed Graves' disease.

V was pared by 1 base and J by 7 bases, with 6 bases of the junction left unmatched. The length of the CDR3 is 15 residues. The germline CDR1 and CDR2 sequences are KGHSH and LQKENI. CDR3-region Arm-PCR and iRepertoire HTBI primers produced the TCR beta libraries. TCRdb re-called the multiplex PCR reads through MiXCR, storing one row per CDR3 protein. Of a few hundred thousand distinct CDR3 sequences listed, 20% are singletons. The sample's time point: newly diagnosed GD, antithyroid drugs for less than 3 months. After RNA was extracted from PBMCs, the TCR library was made from it. The source was peripheral blood mononuclear cells (PBMCs), collected at new diagnosis, from a patient treated with antithyroid drugs. The chain is built from TRBV18 and TRBJ1-4, with 7 bases identical to TRBD1. The source of this sequence is a female donor with Graves disease. The CDR3 here is CASSPQITGVEKLFF. For the CDR3, the DNA is TGTGCCAGCTCACCACAAATAACAGGGGTTGAAAAACTGTTTTTT.